This is a list of T cell receptor beta chains from one sample in a study of T cells in Graves' hyperthyroidism and ophthalmopathy. TCRdb ran MiXCR on the multiplex PCR reads and lists one entry per CDR3 protein. The sample holds 340,000 or so distinct CDR3 sequences, around 16% seen once. Specimen: blood. The receptors shown here come from a man younger than 45 with Graves' hyperthyroidism. Both conserved end residues are part of each CDR3. Fields, in order: clone size, J gene, D gene, V gene, CDR3 protein, CDR3 DNA. A D gene is named only where the DNA matches it firmly. A clone size is listed for some rows: how often the clone was seen (once, few, many), or a class if it is expanded.

clone size: NA
J gene: TRBJ1-5
D gene: NA
V gene: TRBV5-6
CDR3 protein: CACSLGYSSNQPQHF
CDR3 DNA: TGTGCCTGCAGCTTGGGATATTCTAGCAATCAGCCCCAGCATTTT

clone size: few
J gene: TRBJ2-7
D gene: NA
V gene: TRBV12-3/TRBV12-4
CDR3 protein: CASSLFGRGYGQYF
CDR3 DNA: TGTGCCAGCAGTTTATTTGGGCGCGGATACGGGCAGTACTTC

clone size: many
J gene: TRBJ2-7
D gene: NA
V gene: TRBV13
CDR3 protein: CASSLGTRVEQYF
CDR3 DNA: TGTGCCAGCAGCTTAGGGACTAGGGTCGAGCAGTACTTC

clone size: NA
J gene: TRBJ2-7
D gene: TRBD2
V gene: TRBV7-2
CDR3 protein: CASSLVAGGPEQYF
CDR3 DNA: TGTGCCAGCAGCTTAGTAGCGGGAGGGCCGGAACAGTACTTC

clone size: NA
J gene: TRBJ2-1
D gene: TRBD2
V gene: TRBV7-9
CDR3 protein: CASSLPGLAGLNEQFF
CDR3 DNA: TGTGCCAGCAGCTTACCCGGACTAGCGGGCCTAAATGAGCAGTTCTTC

clone size: many
J gene: TRBJ2-7
D gene: NA
V gene: TRBV30
CDR3 protein: CAWSVSAEQYF
CDR3 DNA: TGTGCCTGGAGTGTATCTGCCGAGCAGTACTTC

clone size: NA
J gene: TRBJ1-4
D gene: NA
V gene: TRBV4-1
CDR3 protein: CASSPRGTSNEKLFF
CDR3 DNA: TGCGCCAGCAGCCCGCGGGGAACCTCTAATGAAAAACTGTTTTTT

clone size: many
J gene: TRBJ1-4
D gene: NA
V gene: TRBV11-2
CDR3 protein: CASSPAEGEKLFF
CDR3 DNA: TGTGCCAGCAGCCCCGCGGAGGGAGAAAAACTGTTTTTT

clone size: many
J gene: TRBJ1-6
D gene: NA
V gene: TRBV12-3/TRBV12-4
CDR3 protein: CASSIRESPLHF
CDR3 DNA: TGTGCCAGCTCCATAAGGGAATCACCCCTCCACTTT

clone size: NA
J gene: TRBJ1-5
D gene: NA
V gene: TRBV4-1
CDR3 protein: CASSEGPGDLWPQHF
CDR3 DNA: TGCGCCAGCAGCGAAGGACCCGGAGATTTATGGCCCCAGCATTTT

clone size: many
J gene: TRBJ2-1
D gene: NA
V gene: TRBV27
CDR3 protein: CASSFSGVYNEQFF
CDR3 DNA: TGTGCCAGCAGTTTTTCCGGGGTCTACAATGAGCAGTTCTTC

clone size: once
J gene: TRBJ1-6
D gene: TRBD1
V gene: TRBV6-1
CDR3 protein: CASQLGTGGRSSESPLHF
CDR3 DNA: TGTGCCAGCCAATTGGGAACAGGGGGCAGAAGTTCGGAATCACCCCTCCACTTT

clone size: NA
J gene: TRBJ2-3
D gene: TRBD2
V gene: TRBV29-1
CDR3 protein: CSVGGLADTDTQYF
CDR3 DNA: TGCAGCGTCGGGGGACTAGCGGATACAGATACGCAGTATTTT

clone size: NA
J gene: TRBJ1-6
D gene: NA
V gene: TRBV25-1
CDR3 protein: CASSNRDALDNSPLHF
CDR3 DNA: TGTGCCAGCAGTAACCGGGACGCCCTAGATAATTCACCCCTCCACTTT

clone size: many
J gene: TRBJ2-3
D gene: NA
V gene: TRBV20-1
CDR3 protein: CSARLPRTDTQYF
CDR3 DNA: TGCAGTGCCCGACTCCCCCGCACAGATACGCAGTATTTT

clone size: many
J gene: TRBJ1-1
D gene: NA
V gene: TRBV29-1
CDR3 protein: CSAGEDTEAFF
CDR3 DNA: TGCAGCGCCGGGGAGGACACTGAAGCTTTCTTT

clone size: many
J gene: TRBJ2-1
D gene: TRBD2
V gene: TRBV5-1
CDR3 protein: CASSSDGRTSGKGNEQFF
CDR3 DNA: TGCGCCAGCAGCTCCGATGGCCGGACTAGCGGGAAAGGCAATGAGCAGTTCTTC

clone size: many
J gene: TRBJ1-3
D gene: NA
V gene: TRBV20-1
CDR3 protein: CSAGNTIYF
CDR3 DNA: TGCAGTGCTGGAAACACCATATATTTT

clone size: many
J gene: TRBJ2-7
D gene: NA
V gene: TRBV2
CDR3 protein: CASIKTANYEQYF
CDR3 DNA: TGTGCCAGCATAAAGACAGCAAACTACGAGCAGTACTTC

clone size: NA
J gene: TRBJ2-5
D gene: TRBD2
V gene: TRBV3-1
CDR3 protein: CASTLGTSGTETQYF
CDR3 DNA: TGTGCCAGCACCCTAGGGACTAGCGGGACCGAGACCCAGTACTTC

clone size: many
J gene: TRBJ2-7
D gene: NA
V gene: TRBV11-2
CDR3 protein: CASSFGKGYEQYF
CDR3 DNA: TGTGCCAGCAGCTTCGGGAAAGGCTACGAGCAGTACTTC

clone size: NA
J gene: TRBJ2-3
D gene: TRBD1
V gene: TRBV28
CDR3 protein: CASSDLRGRDTQYF
CDR3 DNA: TGTGCCAGCAGTGATCTCAGGGGGCGAGATACGCAGTATTTT

clone size: NA
J gene: TRBJ1-2
D gene: TRBD1
V gene: TRBV5-1
CDR3 protein: CASRRSGTGDGYTF
CDR3 DNA: TGCGCCAGCAGACGCTCCGGGACAGGGGATGGCTACACCTTC

clone size: NA
J gene: TRBJ1-2
D gene: TRBD1
V gene: TRBV2
CDR3 protein: CASSRPGQGEANYGYTF
CDR3 DNA: TGTGCCAGCAGTAGACCGGGACAGGGGGAAGCTAACTATGGCTACACCTTC

clone size: few
J gene: TRBJ2-1
D gene: TRBD2
V gene: TRBV19
CDR3 protein: CASSIISGSGNEQFF
CDR3 DNA: TGTGCCAGTAGCATTATTAGCGGGAGTGGTAATGAGCAGTTCTTC

clone size: few
J gene: TRBJ2-1
D gene: TRBD2
V gene: TRBV25-1
CDR3 protein: CASSGWGLGSNEQFF
CDR3 DNA: TGTGCCAGCAGTGGGTGGGGACTAGGGAGCAATGAGCAGTTCTTC

clone size: NA
J gene: TRBJ2-1
D gene: NA
V gene: TRBV20-1
CDR3 protein: CSAPGMGGRLFF
CDR3 DNA: TGCAGTGCCCCGGGTATGGGGGGTAGACTGTTCTTC

clone size: many
J gene: TRBJ2-1
D gene: NA
V gene: TRBV3-1
CDR3 protein: CASGGLGGNNEQFF
CDR3 DNA: TGTGCCAGCGGAGGACTAGGGGGAAACAATGAGCAGTTCTTC

clone size: many
J gene: TRBJ1-2
D gene: NA
V gene: TRBV6-5
CDR3 protein: CASSYSGADAYLNGYTF
CDR3 DNA: TGTGCCAGCAGTTACTCGGGGGCAGACGCGTACCTTAATGGCTACACCTTC

clone size: many
J gene: TRBJ2-1
D gene: TRBD2
V gene: TRBV7-2
CDR3 protein: CASSRGTSGRTYNEQFF
CDR3 DNA: TGTGCCAGCAGCCGGGGGACTAGCGGTAGGACCTACAATGAGCAGTTCTTC

clone size: NA
J gene: TRBJ2-7
D gene: NA
V gene: TRBV6-2/TRBV6-3
CDR3 protein: CASSLPGLIREQYF
CDR3 DNA: TGTGCCAGCAGCCTGCCGGGACTTATCCGCGAGCAGTACTTC

clone size: many
J gene: TRBJ2-7
D gene: NA
V gene: TRBV30
CDR3 protein: CAWSSRGRSSYEQYF
CDR3 DNA: TGTGCCTGGAGTTCCAGGGGAAGGAGCTCCTACGAGCAGTACTTC

clone size: many
J gene: TRBJ2-7
D gene: NA
V gene: TRBV11-2
CDR3 protein: CASSLDPPGLSEQYF
CDR3 DNA: TGTGCCAGCAGCTTAGATCCGCCAGGTCTGAGCGAGCAGTACTTC

clone size: many
J gene: TRBJ2-7
D gene: TRBD1
V gene: TRBV27
CDR3 protein: CASSLTGGVYEQYF
CDR3 DNA: TGTGCCAGCAGTTTGACAGGGGGTGTCTACGAGCAGTACTTC

clone size: few
J gene: TRBJ2-3
D gene: TRBD2
V gene: TRBV25-1
CDR3 protein: CASSEFGGATDTQYF
CDR3 DNA: TGTGCCAGCAGTGAATTCGGGGGGGCCACAGATACGCAGTATTTT

clone size: NA
J gene: TRBJ2-3
D gene: NA
V gene: TRBV5-8
CDR3 protein: CASSLISGSTDTQYF
CDR3 DNA: TGTGCCAGCAGCTTGATAAGCGGAAGCACAGATACGCAGTATTTT

clone size: NA
J gene: TRBJ2-5
D gene: NA
V gene: TRBV5-1
CDR3 protein: CASSLGYTSQETQYF
CDR3 DNA: TGCGCCAGCAGCTTGGGGTACACCAGCCAAGAGACCCAGTACTTC

clone size: few
J gene: TRBJ2-5
D gene: NA
V gene: TRBV29-1
CDR3 protein: CSVGPQETQYF
CDR3 DNA: TGCAGCGTGGGACCGCAAGAGACCCAGTACTTC

clone size: many
J gene: TRBJ2-7
D gene: NA
V gene: TRBV18
CDR3 protein: CASSPQDPYEQYF
CDR3 DNA: TGTGCCAGCTCGCCCCAGGATCCCTACGAGCAGTACTTC

clone size: NA
J gene: TRBJ1-1
D gene: NA
V gene: TRBV20-1
CDR3 protein: CSARHRVLQDTEAFF
CDR3 DNA: TGCAGTGCCCGTCACAGGGTACTACAGGACACTGAAGCTTTCTTT

clone size: many
J gene: TRBJ2-1
D gene: TRBD2
V gene: TRBV12-3/TRBV12-4
CDR3 protein: CASSHTSGRYNEQFF
CDR3 DNA: TGTGCCAGCAGCCACACTAGCGGGAGGTACAATGAGCAGTTCTTC

clone size: few
J gene: TRBJ1-6
D gene: NA
V gene: TRBV10-3
CDR3 protein: CAISESDTHSPLHF
CDR3 DNA: TGTGCCATCAGTGAGTCTGACACTCATTCACCCCTCCACTTT

clone size: many
J gene: TRBJ1-5
D gene: TRBD1
V gene: TRBV6-1
CDR3 protein: CASRSGTAHNQPQHF
CDR3 DNA: TGTGCCAGCAGATCCGGGACAGCTCACAATCAGCCCCAGCATTTT

clone size: NA
J gene: TRBJ2-3
D gene: NA
V gene: TRBV5-8
CDR3 protein: CASSFGGREDTQYF
CDR3 DNA: TGTGCCAGCAGCTTTGGGGGGCGAGAAGATACGCAGTATTTT

clone size: NA
J gene: TRBJ2-7
D gene: NA
V gene: TRBV14
CDR3 protein: CASSHGRLSGEQYF
CDR3 DNA: TGTGCCAGCAGCCACGGTCGGCTATCGGGCGAGCAGTACTTC

clone size: NA
J gene: TRBJ2-1
D gene: TRBD2
V gene: TRBV7-3
CDR3 protein: CASSLGLAANNEQFF
CDR3 DNA: TGTGCCAGCAGCTTAGGACTAGCGGCCAACAATGAGCAGTTCTTC

clone size: NA
J gene: TRBJ2-3
D gene: TRBD2
V gene: TRBV19
CDR3 protein: CASSIDQASGVTDTQYF
CDR3 DNA: TGTGCCAGTAGTATAGATCAGGCTAGCGGGGTCACAGATACGCAGTATTTT

clone size: many
J gene: TRBJ2-1
D gene: NA
V gene: TRBV20-1
CDR3 protein: CSATRRDPYNEQFF
CDR3 DNA: TGCAGTGCTACGCGGCGGGACCCCTACAATGAGCAGTTCTTC

clone size: many
J gene: TRBJ1-4
D gene: NA
V gene: TRBV6-1
CDR3 protein: CASSLQGWNEKLFF
CDR3 DNA: TGTGCCAGCAGTCTACAGGGATGGAATGAAAAACTGTTTTTT

clone size: few
J gene: TRBJ1-4
D gene: NA
V gene: TRBV20-1
CDR3 protein: CSAGRGSDEKLFF
CDR3 DNA: TGCAGTGCCGGAAGGGGATCGGACGAAAAACTGTTTTTT

clone size: many
J gene: TRBJ2-5
D gene: NA
V gene: TRBV7-6
CDR3 protein: CASSLGGTPTETQYF
CDR3 DNA: TGTGCCAGCAGCTTAGGGGGGACACCAACGGAGACCCAGTACTTC

clone size: many
J gene: TRBJ2-5
D gene: NA
V gene: TRBV20-1
CDR3 protein: CSARSVETQYF
CDR3 DNA: TGCAGTGCTAGGTCAGTAGAGACCCAGTACTTC

clone size: few
J gene: TRBJ2-2
D gene: NA
V gene: TRBV14
CDR3 protein: CASSFRGGTGELFF
CDR3 DNA: TGTGCCAGCAGCTTCAGGGGAGGCACCGGGGAGCTGTTTTTT

clone size: many
J gene: TRBJ2-3
D gene: TRBD2
V gene: TRBV20-1
CDR3 protein: CSARKAGGPLADTQYF
CDR3 DNA: TGCAGTGCTAGAAAGGCGGGAGGGCCGTTAGCAGATACGCAGTATTTT

clone size: many
J gene: TRBJ1-1
D gene: NA
V gene: TRBV7-6
CDR3 protein: CASSYNPRDTEAFF
CDR3 DNA: TGTGCCAGCAGCTATAACCCCCGGGACACTGAAGCTTTCTTT